This TCR beta chain emerged from a study of blood T cell repertoires in COVID-19. Study details: There were acute and convalescent COVID-19 samples, and they came from the United States, Italy and Spain. The analysed material was cDNA or gDNA that came from T cells, B-cell-depleted T cells, or PBMCs.

The V gene's germline CDR1 is SGHTS and CDR2 YDEGEE. This CDR3 comprises 15 residues. Unmatched junction bases numbered 7, after V lost 3 bases and J lost 4 bases. Per the original data handling: The assay estimated nucleated cells by amplifying reference gene primers. Measured with immunoSEQ multiplex PCR; TCRdb has only the in-frame clones, and not every one. V, J and clone size reflect that table, while D and trimming were determined from the DNA. This sample has 100,000 or so clones, with 80% to 85% found just once. The clonotype was recovered from a woman older than 75 with acute or convalescent COVID-19. The chain recombines TRBV5-8 with TRBJ2-3, with 8 bases fitting TRBD2. Sequencing was performed on peripheral blood. CDR3: CASSSPGLGADTQYF. The CDR3 DNA reads TGTGCCAGCAGCTCCCCGGGACTAGGAGCAGATACGCAGTATTTT.